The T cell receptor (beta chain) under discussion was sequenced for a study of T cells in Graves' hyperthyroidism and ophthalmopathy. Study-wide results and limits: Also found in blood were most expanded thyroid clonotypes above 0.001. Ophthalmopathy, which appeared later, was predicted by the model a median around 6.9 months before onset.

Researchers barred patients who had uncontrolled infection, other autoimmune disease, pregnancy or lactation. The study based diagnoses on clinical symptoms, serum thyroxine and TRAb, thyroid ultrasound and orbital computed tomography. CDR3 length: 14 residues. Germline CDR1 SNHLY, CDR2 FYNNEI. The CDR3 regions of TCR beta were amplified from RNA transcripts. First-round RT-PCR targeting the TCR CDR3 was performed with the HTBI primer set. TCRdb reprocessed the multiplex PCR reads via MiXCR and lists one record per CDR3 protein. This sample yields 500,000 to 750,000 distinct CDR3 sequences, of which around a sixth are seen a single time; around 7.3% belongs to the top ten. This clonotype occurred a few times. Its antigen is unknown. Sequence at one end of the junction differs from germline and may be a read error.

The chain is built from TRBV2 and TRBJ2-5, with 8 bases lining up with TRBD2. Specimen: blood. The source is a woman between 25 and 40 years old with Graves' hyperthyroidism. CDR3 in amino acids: CAGSERLAGETQYF. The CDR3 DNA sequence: TGTGCCGGCAGTGAACGGCTAGCGGGAGAGACCCAGTACTTC.